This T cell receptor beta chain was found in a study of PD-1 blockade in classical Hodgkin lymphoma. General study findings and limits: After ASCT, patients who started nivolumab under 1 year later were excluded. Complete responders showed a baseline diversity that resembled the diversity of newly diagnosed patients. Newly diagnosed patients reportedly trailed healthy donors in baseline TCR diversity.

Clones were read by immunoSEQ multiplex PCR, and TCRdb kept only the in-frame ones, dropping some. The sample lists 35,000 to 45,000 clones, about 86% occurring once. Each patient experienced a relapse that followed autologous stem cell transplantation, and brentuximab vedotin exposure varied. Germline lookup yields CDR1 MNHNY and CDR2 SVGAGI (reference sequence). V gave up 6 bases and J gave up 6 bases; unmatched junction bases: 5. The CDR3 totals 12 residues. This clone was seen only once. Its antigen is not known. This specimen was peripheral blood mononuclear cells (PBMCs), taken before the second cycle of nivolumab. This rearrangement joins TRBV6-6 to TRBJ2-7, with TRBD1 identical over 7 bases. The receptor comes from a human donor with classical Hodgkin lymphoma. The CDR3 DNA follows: TGTGCCAGCAGCTCTACAGGGGCCGAGCAGTACTTC. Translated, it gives CASSSTGAEQYF.